The clone carrying this T cell receptor beta chain appeared a few times. This sample is drawn from a study of response to subunit inactivated influenza vaccine. TCRdb redid the calling of the RT-PCR reads with MiXCR, one entry per CDR3 protein. In the table there are about 570,000 distinct CDR3 sequences, around 11% of which are singletons. These data also formed part of another study, on T cells expressing NK-cell markers. That work states: The authors made TCR beta cDNA libraries by 5'RACE template switching. This switching added a universal primer site and UMIs.

The sample was PBMCs from blood, taken on the day of vaccination. This receptor was taken from a man aged 45-60 years who received an inactivated influenza vaccine.

CDR3 coding DNA: TGTGCCACCAGTGACTCCGGGACAGGGTTCAACGAGCAGTACTTC. Translating it yields CATSDSGTGFNEQYF. The chain uses TRBV24-1 and TRBJ2-7; TRBD1 matches 9 bases. Germline V CDR1 and CDR2: KGHDR, SFDVKD. V shed 4 bases, J shed 5 bases, and the junction held 8 bases outside the gene matches. The CDR3 extends over 15 amino acids.